A selection of T cell receptor beta chains follows, all from one sample in a study of shared clonotypes between healthy human individuals. Clones were sequenced by immunoSEQ multiplex PCR, and TCRdb holds only the in-frame ones, with some missing. Among millions of clones listed, around 94% were seen once. Sequenced material: naive CD4+ T cells sorted from blood. Every receptor here comes from a man in his late teens or twenties in good health. CDR3s include the opening cysteine and the closing phenylalanine or tryptophan. A D gene is named only where the DNA matches it firmly. Clone sizes are given selectively: once, few, many, or a class where the clone is expanded.

>TRBJ2-3|TRBV9|once|-
CASSRSAATDTQYF
TGTGCCAGCTCCCGCTCGGCGGCCACAGATACGCAGTATTTT
>TRBJ2-1|TRBV5-6|-|TRBD1
CASSLTGGGNEQFF
TGTGCCAGCAGCTTGACAGGGGGCGGGAATGAGCAGTTCTTC
>TRBJ1-5|TRBV29-1|-|-
CSVESAGEPQHF
TGCAGCGTTGAGAGTGCGGGAGAGCCCCAGCATTTT
>TRBJ1-6|TRBV9|few|TRBD1
CASSVEGQVHTTLHF
TGTGCCAGCAGCGTCGAAGGACAGGTCCATACCACCCTCCACTTT
>TRBJ2-7|TRBV10-3|once|TRBD1
CAISDRVSHEQYF
TGTGCCATCAGCGACAGGGTGTCACACGAGCAGTACTTC
>TRBJ1-3|TRBV7-3|-|TRBD1
CASSLQGAPGNTIYF
TGTGCCAGCAGCTTACAGGGGGCGCCTGGAAACACCATATATTTT
>TRBJ1-2|TRBV28|-|-
CASSLGVGGYTF
TGTGCCAGCAGTTTAGGGGTTGGAGGCTACACCTTC
>TRBJ2-7|TRBV2|-|TRBD1
CASRGDRTGVYEQYF
TGTGCCAGCAGGGGGGACCGGACAGGAGTTTACGAGCAGTACTTC
>TRBJ2-5|TRBV5-1|-|TRBD1
CATKTGASAIETQYF
TGCGCCACCAAGACAGGGGCGTCGGCCATTGAGACCCAGTACTTC
>TRBJ1-3|TRBV6-6|-|-
CASSYSEVSGNTIYF
TGTGCCAGCAGTTACTCGGAGGTCTCTGGAAACACCATATATTTT
>TRBJ2-7|TRBV27|-|TRBD1
CASSSPGTASSEQYF
TGTGCCAGCAGTTCCCCTGGGACAGCCTCGTCGGAGCAGTACTTC
>TRBJ2-1|TRBV7-9|-|TRBD1
CASSQYSPGQGEQFF
TGTGCCAGCAGCCAATACTCTCCCGGACAGGGAGAGCAGTTCTTC
>TRBJ2-7|TRBV10-1|-|TRBD2
CASSPAGLAGTRSEQYF
TGCGCCAGCAGTCCTGCCGGGCTAGCGGGAACAAGAAGCGAGCAGTACTTC
>TRBJ2-7|TRBV5-4|-|-
CASSLQGNAREQYF
TGTGCCAGCAGCTTGCAGGGAAATGCGCGCGAGCAGTACTTC
>TRBJ2-2|TRBV10-1|-|-
CASSESGLAGNTGELFF
TGCGCCAGCAGTGAGTCCGGCCTAGCCGGGAACACCGGGGAGCTGTTTTTT
>TRBJ2-7|TRBV28|-|TRBD1
CASSLPPGQAAYEQYF
TGTGCCAGCAGTTTACCTCCGGGACAGGCGGCCTACGAGCAGTACTTC
>TRBJ2-6|TRBV5-1|-|TRBD1
CASSLDATGAGANVLTF
TGCGCCAGCAGCTTGGACGCGACAGGGGCTGGGGCCAACGTCCTGACTTTC
>TRBJ2-1|TRBV7-9|-|TRBD2
CASSKGLAGVGLNEQFF
TGTGCCAGCAGCAAGGGACTAGCGGGAGTAGGCCTCAATGAGCAGTTCTTC
>TRBJ1-2|TRBV19|-|-
CASSTGTGKTF
TGTGCCAGTAGTACCGGGACTGGGAAGACCTTC
>TRBJ1-5|TRBV19|few|-
CASRGSLRDQPQHF
TGTGCCAGTAGGGGGTCTCTTCGGGATCAGCCCCAGCATTTT
>TRBJ2-5|TRBV15|-|-
CATSRGRGLGETQYF
TGTGCCACCAGCAGAGGACGGGGGTTGGGGGAGACCCAGTACTTC
>TRBJ2-6|TRBV19|-|TRBD2
CASKPGLAGTGANVLTF
TGTGCCAGTAAACCGGGACTAGCGGGGACTGGGGCCAACGTCCTGACTTTC
>TRBJ2-3|TRBV15|-|TRBD1
CATRAGTGLDTQYF
TGTGCCACCAGGGCCGGGACAGGGTTAGATACGCAGTATTTT
>TRBJ1-5|TRBV28|-|TRBD1
CASRRGQGHNQPQHF
TGTGCCAGCAGACGGGGACAGGGACACAATCAGCCCCAGCATTTT
>TRBJ1-2|TRBV9|-|TRBD1
CASSAGQGSYYGYTF
TGTGCCAGCAGCGCCGGACAGGGATCCTATTATGGCTACACCTTC
>TRBJ2-7|TRBV10-3|-|TRBD1
CASTKTGEEQYF
TGTGCCTCAACTAAGACAGGGGAAGAGCAGTACTTC
>TRBJ2-3|TRBV7-6|once|TRBD2
CASSLGPTSGLGTDTQYF
TGTGCCAGCAGCTTAGGGCCCACTAGCGGTCTTGGGACCGATACGCAGTATTTT
>TRBJ1-6|TRBV4-3|once|-
CASSQEAGVSLNSPLHF
TGCGCCAGCAGCCAAGAGGCCGGCGTAAGTCTTAATTCACCCCTCCACTTT
>TRBJ2-5|TRBV5-4|-|TRBD2
CASSFSGIKWETQYF
TGTGCCAGCAGCTTTAGCGGGATCAAGTGGGAGACCCAGTACTTC
>TRBJ2-2|TRBV19|-|TRBD1
CASSIGTGTTGELFF
TGTGCCAGTAGTATCGGGACAGGGACCACCGGGGAGCTGTTTTTT
>TRBJ2-3|TRBV9|-|-
CASSVEASSVTDTQYF
TGTGCCAGCAGCGTAGAAGCATCTAGTGTGACAGATACGCAGTATTTT
>TRBJ1-5|TRBV6-6|-|TRBD1
CASRGTVSNQPQHF
TGTGCCAGCAGGGGGACAGTTAGCAATCAGCCCCAGCATTTT
>TRBJ1-1|TRBV30|-|-
CAWSPGGFTEAFF
TGTGCCTGGAGCCCTGGAGGGTTCACTGAAGCTTTCTTT
>TRBJ2-3|TRBV27|-|-
CASSPGRALTDTQYF
TGTGCCAGCAGTCCCGGCAGGGCTCTCACAGATACGCAGTATTTT
>TRBJ2-1|TRBV6-1|-|TRBD2
CASSGYASGLSYNEQFF
TGTGCCAGCAGTGGATATGCTAGCGGTCTATCCTACAATGAGCAGTTCTTC
>TRBJ1-1|TRBV5-1|-|-
CASSPLPDTEAFF
TGCGCCAGCAGCCCCCTTCCGGACACTGAAGCTTTCTTT
>TRBJ2-4|TRBV6-1|-|-
CASSSRGESDIQYF
TGTGCCAGCAGTAGCAGGGGAGAGAGTGACATTCAGTACTTC
>TRBJ2-6|TRBV14|-|-
CASSQDIRAGANVLTF
TGTGCCAGCAGCCAAGATATCCGGGCTGGGGCCAACGTCCTGACTTTC
>TRBJ2-6|TRBV6-1|few|-
CASSEGGTGANVLTF
TGTGCCAGCAGTGAAGGAGGGACCGGGGCCAACGTCCTGACTTTC
>TRBJ2-5|TRBV28|-|-
CASCRRGHSRETQYF
TGTGCCAGTTGTAGGCGGGGGCACTCTCGAGAGACCCAGTACTTC
>TRBJ1-2|TRBV6-1|-|-
CATGRQQYYGYTF
TGTGCCACCGGGCGTCAGCAATACTATGGCTACACCTTC
>TRBJ1-2|TRBV11-2|-|TRBD1
CASSSGQGHYGYTF
TGTGCCAGCAGCTCGGGACAGGGACACTATGGCTACACCTTC
>TRBJ2-3|TRBV5-4|-|TRBD1
CASSLEGAVDTDTQYF
TGTGCCAGCAGCTTGGAGGGGGCAGTTGACACAGATACGCAGTATTTT
>TRBJ2-1|TRBV7-2|-|-
CAGSLVGGNVYNEQFF
TGTGCCGGCAGCTTAGTTGGCGGGAATGTCTACAATGAGCAGTTCTTC
>TRBJ2-1|TRBV7-9|-|TRBD2
CASSFSGSSYNEQFF
TGTGCCAGCAGCTTCAGCGGGAGTTCCTACAATGAGCAGTTCTTC